These 9 T cell receptor beta chains were all obtained from the same sample, sequenced in a study of blood T cell repertoires in COVID-19 (dated by TCRdb to the early 2020s). Library preparation was by the immunoSEQ multiplex PCR assay. Here the immuneACCESS table is served through TCRdb, limited to in-frame sequences with V and J called. Missing clones are a known gap in these copies; in checked studies unresolved V genes cover under half, and the rest lacks a known reason. This sample comprises more than 300,000 clones, around nine tenths of them detected only once. Less than 3.5% of the sample is taken by the ten largest. Sequences were obtained from peripheral blood. The receptors were gathered from a woman aged 18 to 35 who had recovered from COVID-19.

The V call is TRBV6-5, the J call TRBJ2-5; D is possibly TRBD2 (5 bases). This CDR3 is 14 amino acids long. Trimming left V 8 bases short and J 5 bases short, with 18 bases between. In germline, CDR1 is MNHEY, CDR2 SVGAGI. CDR3 in DNA: TGTGCCAGCGCGCGGGCACGCCTGGCGGAGACCCAGTACTTC. This encodes CASARARLAETQYF.

The rearrangement joins TRBV7-2 to TRBJ1-2; possibly TRBD1 for D (5 bases). Trimming stripped 5 bases from V and 8 bases from J, with 12 bases between. This CDR3 is built from 12 residues. CDR1 is SGHTA, CDR2 FQGNSA, per germline. The CDR3 sequence: CASSPGGRGYTF. The CDR3 DNA reads TGTGCCAGCAGCCCCGGGGGACGCGGCTACACCTTC. Drawing the rest from reference TRBV7-2 and TRBJ1-2, the complete variable domain is GAGVSQSPSNKVTEKGKDVELRCDPISGHTALYWYRQSLGQGLEFLIYFQGNSAPDKSGLPSDRFSAERTGGSVSTLTIQRTQQEDSAVYLCASSPGGRGYTFGSGTRLTVV.

This chain connects TRBV30 to TRBJ1-4; D perhaps matches TRBD1 (6 bases). The CDR3 has 13 amino acids. Trimming stripped 5 bases from V and 6 bases from J, with 13 bases between. CDR1 is GTSNPN, CDR2 SVGIG, per germline (reference sequence). This CDR3 reads CAWGEGVDEKLFF. Written as DNA, the CDR3 is TGTGCCTGGGGAGAGGGGGTGGATGAAAAACTGTTTTTT.

The chain carries TRBV9 and TRBJ2-2; a possible D gene is TRBD1 (6 bases). V was trimmed by 3 bases and J by 6 bases, leaving 21 bases between them. Germline V gives CDR1 SGDLS, CDR2 YYNGEE. There are 17 residues in the CDR3. CDR3 nucleotide sequence: TGTGCCAGCAGCGGGGGCTGGTCAGGGGTTCTTCCCGGGGAGCTGTTTTTT. Residues: CASSGGWSGVLPGELFF. The full variable domain, rest sourced from reference TRBV9 and TRBJ2-2, is DSGVTQTPKHLITATGQRVTLRCSPRSGDLSVYWYQQSLDQGLQFLIQYYNGEERAKGNILERFSAQQFPDLHSELNLSSLELGDSALYFCASSGGWSGVLPGELFFGEGSRLTVL.

The V and J genes are TRBV6-5 and TRBJ1-1; the D gene is possibly TRBD1 (6 bases). The CDR3 loop spans 15 amino acids. V lost 7 bases to trimming and J lost 1 base, with 16 bases between them. The germline V gene encodes CDR1 MNHEY and CDR2 SVGAGI. The CDR3 sequence: CASTEGNRANTEAFF. CDR3 nucleotide sequence: TGTGCCAGCACCGAAGGGAACAGGGCGAACACTGAAGCTTTCTTT.

This clone appeared once. This chain connects TRBV27 to TRBJ1-2, with a possible D match to TRBD1 (6 bases). CDR1 is MNHEY and CDR2 is SMNVEV in the germline V gene (reference sequence). CDR3 length: 13 amino acids. The ends were cut back, 3 bases at V and 5 bases at J, with 10 bases in the middle. For the CDR3, the DNA is TGTGCCAGCAGTTTGCAGGGGCGATATGGCTACACCTTC. As protein: CASSLQGRYGYTF.

This clone was found once. V and J are TRBV7-9 and TRBJ2-5; 7 positions match TRBD2. Looked up from germline, CDR1 is SEHNR and CDR2 is FQNEAQ (reference sequence). J was trimmed by 3 bases and V by 0 bases; bases with no gene match: 1. The CDR3 contains 14 residues. CDR3 loop: CASSLAGGKETQYF. CDR3 bases: TGTGCCAGCAGCTTAGCGGGGGGGAAAGAGACCCAGTACTTC. The whole variable domain, remainder taken from reference TRBV7-9 and TRBJ2-5, is DTGVSQNPRHKITKRGQNVTFRCDPISEHNRLYWYRQTLGQGPEFLTYFQNEAQLEKSRLLSDRFSAERPKGSFSTLEIQRTEQGDSAMYLCASSLAGGKETQYFGPGTRLLVL.

V is TRBV7-9 and J is TRBJ2-5, with 7 bases matching TRBD2. Germline CDR1 reads SEHNR; CDR2 reads FQNEAQ (reference sequence). Trimming at V came to 2 bases and at J to 5 bases, leaving 8 bases not matched to a gene. The CDR3 spans 15 residues. The CDR3 region is CASSLSGRAGETQYF. CDR3 sequence (DNA): TGTGCCAGCAGCTTATCGGGGAGGGCCGGCGAGACCCAGTACTTC. The full variable domain, in which reference TRBV7-9 and TRBJ2-5 provide the parts outside the CDR3, is DTGVSQNPRHKITKRGQNVTFRCDPISEHNRLYWYRQTLGQGPEFLTYFQNEAQLEKSRLLSDRFSAERPKGSFSTLEIQRTEQGDSAMYLCASSLSGRAGETQYFGPGTRLLVL.

The chain links TRBV5-4 to TRBJ2-7; a possible D gene is TRBD2 (7 bases). This CDR3 has 14 residues. Trimming cost V 0 bases and J 7 bases, with 14 bases left between them. Per the germline V gene, CDR1 is SGHNT and CDR2 is YYREEE (reference sequence). CDR3 in amino acids: CASSLVGGAGEQYV. The CDR3 DNA follows: TGTGCCAGCAGCTTGGTTGGGGGGGCAGGGGAGCAGTACGTC.